Each of the 6 T cell receptor beta chains below was sequenced from the same sample in a study of shared T cell receptors in the human thymus. The protocol was immunoSEQ multiplex PCR, while the TCRdb copy is restricted to in-frame clones and leaves out a portion. The sample records 630,000 or so clones, 70% to 90% being singletons. The sample also formed part of further work on human thymus T cells.

The sample taken for sequencing was thymocytes. These receptors were taken from a boy in the first two years of life with a congenital heart defect.

V and J are TRBV5-1 and TRBJ2-2, with 10 bases aligning to TRBD2. This CDR3 contains 17 residues. Per the germline V gene, CDR1 is SGHRS and CDR2 is YFSETQ. V lost 5 bases to trimming and J lost 0 bases; unmatched junction nucleotides: 7. CDR3 amino acids: CASRSKLAGANTGELFF. In DNA, the CDR3 is TGCGCCAGCAGATCTAAGCTAGCGGGAGCGAACACCGGGGAGCTGTTTTTT.

The rearrangement uses TRBV7-2 and TRBJ1-2, with D unresolved. This CDR3 region has 16 residues. Trimming shortened V by 2 bases and J by 3 bases, and 16 bases separated the two germline ends. In germline, CDR1 is SGHTA, CDR2 FQGNSA. The DNA for the CDR3 is TGTGCCAGCAGCTTACATCGGTTGTGGCAGGACTATGGCTACACCTTC. Amino acid sequence: CASSLHRLWQDYGYTF.

The CDR3 protein is CSVIDRDNYGYTF. The CDR3 DNA follows: TGCAGCGTTATAGACAGGGACAACTATGGCTACACCTTC. The rearrangement joins TRBV29-1 to TRBJ1-2, with 7 bases matching TRBD1. J lost 2 bases, V lost 5 bases, and 5 bases had no gene match. There are 13 residues in the CDR3. The germline V gene has CDR1 SQVTM and CDR2 ANQGSEA.

This chain uses TRBV18 with TRBJ1-5; D is perhaps TRBD1 (5 bases). Per germline, CDR1 KGHSH and CDR2 LQKENI. V lost 3 bases and J lost 3, with 18 bases in between. The CDR3 covers 17 residues. Written as DNA, the CDR3 is TGTGCCAGCTCACCCGAACCGGCCAGGGAAGACAATCAGCCCCAGCATTTT. Protein product: CASSPEPAREDNQPQHF.

This chain connects TRBV2 to TRBJ2-7; the D gene is possibly TRBD1 (5 bases). V was clipped by 7 bases and J by 2 bases, with 12 bases between them. The CDR3 consists of 13 residues. The germline CDR1 and CDR2 sequences are SNHLY and FYNNEI. CDR3 nucleotide sequence: TGTGCCAGCACCAGGTCAGGGCCCTACGAGCAGTACTTC. This gives the protein CASTRSGPYEQYF.

This chain connects TRBV5-1 to TRBJ2-7; 10 positions agree with TRBD2. This CDR3 has 15 residues. J gave up 5 bases and V 4 bases, and 9 bases lay outside the gene matches. The germline V gene has CDR1 SGHRS and CDR2 YFSETQ. CDR3 region: CASSVSPSGGNEQYF. The CDR3 DNA reads TGCGCCAGCAGCGTATCGCCTAGCGGGGGTAACGAGCAGTACTTC.